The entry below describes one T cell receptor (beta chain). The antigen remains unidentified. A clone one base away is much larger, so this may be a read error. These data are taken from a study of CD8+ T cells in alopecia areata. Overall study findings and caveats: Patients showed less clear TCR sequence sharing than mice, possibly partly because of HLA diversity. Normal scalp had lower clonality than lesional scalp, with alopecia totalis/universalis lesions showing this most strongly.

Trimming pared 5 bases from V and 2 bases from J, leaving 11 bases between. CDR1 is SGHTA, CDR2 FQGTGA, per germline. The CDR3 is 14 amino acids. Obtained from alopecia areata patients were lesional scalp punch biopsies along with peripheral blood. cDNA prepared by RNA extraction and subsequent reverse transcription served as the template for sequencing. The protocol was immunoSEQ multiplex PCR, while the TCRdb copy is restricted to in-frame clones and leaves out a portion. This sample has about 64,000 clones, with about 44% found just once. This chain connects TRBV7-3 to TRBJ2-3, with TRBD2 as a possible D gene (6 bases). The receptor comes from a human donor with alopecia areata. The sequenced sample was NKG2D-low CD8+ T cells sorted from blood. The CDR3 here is CASSPRGNTDTQYF. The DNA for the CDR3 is TGTGCCAGCAGCCCCCGGGGGAACACAGATACGCAGTATTTT.